This TCR beta chain originates from a study of response to subunit inactivated influenza vaccine. Germline trimming cut 2 bases from V and 7 bases from J; bases unmatched to any gene: 4. CDR1 GTSNPN and CDR2 SVGIG come from the germline V gene (reference sequence). There are 13 residues in the CDR3. TCRdb itself ran the RT-PCR reads through MiXCR, one entry per CDR3 protein. The sample has 150,000 to 200,000 distinct CDR3 sequences, roughly 12% seen once; the top ten hold approximately 32%. These data were also reused for a study on T cells expressing NK-cell markers. As that study records: The authors generated TCR beta cDNA through 5'RACE template switching with UMIs.

The chain is built from TRBV30 and TRBJ1-4, with 7 bases identical to TRBD1. The source material was CD8+ T cells sorted from PBMCs, sampled 11 to 12 days after vaccination. The clonotype originates from a man aged 45-65 years who received an inactivated influenza vaccine. The CDR3, as DNA: TGTGCCTGGAGTAGACAGGGAGGTGAAAAACTGTTTTTT. Its translation is CAWSRQGGEKLFF.